These T cell receptor beta chains were read from a single sample in a study of cytomegalovirus exposure and HLA in healthy donors. Produced via immunoSEQ multiplex PCR; TCRdb's table is partial and in-frame only. The sample carries 250,000 to 350,000 clones, about 90% recorded once. Sequencing was carried out using PBMCs. Receptors originate from a woman between 18 and 29 years old in good health and CMV-seronegative. CDR3s include the opening cysteine and the closing phenylalanine or tryptophan. Each record gives: clone size, D gene, J gene, V gene, CDR3 DNA, CDR3 protein. A D gene is named only where the DNA matches it firmly. Clone sizes are given selectively: once, few, many, or a class where the clone is expanded.

.	.	TRBJ1-5	TRBV27	TGTGCCAGCAGTCCCGGACGGGGGTGGAATCAGCCCCAGCATTTT	CASSPGRGWNQPQHF
.	TRBD1	TRBJ2-1	TRBV29-1	TGCAGCGTTGAAGGTATCGGGACAGGGACCGATGAGCAGTTCTTC	CSVEGIGTGTDEQFF
.	.	TRBJ2-1	TRBV27	TGTGCCAGCAGTTTTGGAGGGGTAGGCAGTGAGCAGTTCTTC	CASSFGGVGSEQFF
.	.	TRBJ1-6	TRBV5-4	TGTGCCAGCAGCCGACGGGACACCTATTCACCCCTCCACTTT	CASSRRDTYSPLHF
.	TRBD2	TRBJ2-1	TRBV11-2	TGTGCCAGCAAGGGTTTAGCGGGGGACCAATACAATGAGCAGTTCTTC	CASKGLAGDQYNEQFF
.	TRBD1	TRBJ2-2	TRBV2	TGTGCCAGCAGGGACGACAGGGGTGAAACCGGGGAGCTGTTTTTT	CASRDDRGETGELFF
.	TRBD2	TRBJ2-3	TRBV4-2	TGTGCCAGCAGCCTCGGGGGGGTGTCAGATACGCAGTATTTT	CASSLGGVSDTQYF
.	TRBD2	TRBJ2-7	TRBV18	TGTGCCAGCTCCCTAGGGACTAGCGGGTTTGGGGTCTACGAGCAGTACTTC	CASSLGTSGFGVYEQYF
.	TRBD2	TRBJ2-5	TRBV7-9	TGTTCCAGCAGCTCGCAGACGAGCGGGGTCCCTAGAGAGACCCAGTACTTC	CSSSSQTSGVPRETQYF
.	TRBD1	TRBJ2-7	TRBV5-5	TGTGCCAGCAGCTCTAGACAGGGAAGGGAAGGCGAGCAGTACTTC	CASSSRQGREGEQYF
.	TRBD1	TRBJ1-4	TRBV7-9	TGTGCCAGCAGCTTAGAGGGACAGCATGGGAAACTGTTTTTT	CASSLEGQHGKLFF
.	.	TRBJ1-2	TRBV11-2	TGTGCCAGCAGCTTAAGCATAATTCGCGGCTACACCTTC	CASSLSIIRGYTF
.	.	TRBJ2-7	TRBV18	TGTGCCAGCTCACCATCAGACAGAGACGAGCAGTACTTC	CASSPSDRDEQYF
.	.	TRBJ2-3	TRBV10-3	TGTGCCATCAAATCCGGGTATAGCACAGATACGCAGTATTTT	CAIKSGYSTDTQYF
.	.	TRBJ1-2	TRBV9	TGTGCCAGCAGCGTAGGTTGGGGGGGCGTTAACTATGGCTACACCTTC	CASSVGWGGVNYGYTF
.	TRBD2	TRBJ2-3	TRBV2	TGTGCCAGCAGACCTGACGGACTAGCGGGCACAGATACGCAGTATTTT	CASRPDGLAGTDTQYF
.	.	TRBJ2-7	TRBV7-2	TGTGCCAGCAGCTTAATCTACGAGGACGAGCAGTACTTC	CASSLIYEDEQYF
.	.	TRBJ1-4	TRBV5-1	TGCGCCAGCAGCTTTTTAGGGGACAAGGTTATAGGAAAACTGTTTTTT	CASSFLGDKVIGKLFF
.	.	TRBJ1-2	TRBV5-4	TGTGCCAGCAGCTTGGATAGCTATGGCTACACCTTC	CASSLDSYGYTF
.	.	TRBJ1-2	TRBV2	TGTGCCAGCAGTGGGGATAACAGGGTCAGCGGTTACACCTTC	CASSGDNRVSGYTF
.	TRBD1	TRBJ1-2	TRBV7-3	TGTGCCAGCAGCCTAGTCCAGGGGGCGGGTGGCTACACCTTC	CASSLVQGAGGYTF
.	.	TRBJ2-1	TRBV5-6	TGTGCCAGCAGCCAGACCGGGGGGCCAGCATCCTACAATGAGCAGTTCTTC	CASSQTGGPASYNEQFF
.	.	TRBJ1-2	TRBV29-1	TGCAGCGTCCCCCGACAGAGGGGCTACACCTTC	CSVPRQRGYTF
once	TRBD1	TRBJ2-2	TRBV9	TGTGCCAGCAGCGGGACAGGGGTACACGGGGAGCTGTTTTTT	CASSGTGVHGELFF
.	.	TRBJ1-5	TRBV5-5	TGTGCCAGCAGCTTGCGAGAGAGCAATCAGCCCCAGCATTTT	CASSLRESNQPQHF
.	.	TRBJ1-1	TRBV7-6	TGTGCCAGCACTAGGGGGGGAGGGAACACTGAAGCTTTCTTT	CASTRGGGNTEAFF
.	.	TRBJ1-5	TRBV7-2	TGTGCCAGCAGCTTAGCCCCTGGGCAGGTTGAGCCCCAGCATTTT	CASSLAPGQVEPQHF
.	TRBD2	TRBJ2-3	TRBV19	TGTGCCAGTAGTATGAGGACTAGCGGGGGGCCTACAGATACGCAGTATTTT	CASSMRTSGGPTDTQYF
.	.	TRBJ2-5	TRBV20-1	TGCAGTGCTAGAGATAGAATGGAGCAGTACTTC	CSARDRMEQYF
.	TRBD1	TRBJ1-2	TRBV10-2	TGCGCCAGCAGCGCGGAAGACAGGGTGACGGTGGGCTACACCTTC	CASSAEDRVTVGYTF
.	TRBD2	TRBJ2-5	TRBV2	TGTGCCAGCAGTGTTGGCGGGGGGTCCGCAGAGACCCAGTACTTC	CASSVGGGSAETQYF
.	TRBD2	TRBJ2-2	TRBV10-2	TGCGCCAGCAGTGACGGGACTAGCGGATACACCGGGGAGCTGTTTTTT	CASSDGTSGYTGELFF
.	.	TRBJ1-2	TRBV2	TGTGCCAGCAGTGAAGCGGAGCAATATGGCTACACCTTC	CASSEAEQYGYTF
.	.	TRBJ1-1	TRBV11-2	TGTGCCAGCAGCTTAAGCACAGGGCGCGAAGCTTTCTTT	CASSLSTGREAFF
.	.	TRBJ1-2	TRBV6-1	TGTGCCAGCAGTGAAGATATTGGGCACCTTAACTATGGCTACACCTTC	CASSEDIGHLNYGYTF
.	.	TRBJ2-1	TRBV9	TGTGCCAGCAGCGTTGGGATGGAGGGTTCCTCCTACAATGAGCAGTTCTTC	CASSVGMEGSSYNEQFF
.	.	TRBJ2-3	TRBV14	TGTGCCAGCAGCCAAGCAGGGGTAAAGGGGACAGATACGCAGTATTTT	CASSQAGVKGTDTQYF
once	.	TRBJ1-1	TRBV5-1	TGCGTCAGCAGGACAACAACTGAAGCTTTCTTT	CVSRTTTEAFF
.	TRBD1	TRBJ2-1	TRBV18	TGTGCCAGCTCACTAAGGACAGGGGGCGCCTACAATGAGCAGTTCTTC	CASSLRTGGAYNEQFF